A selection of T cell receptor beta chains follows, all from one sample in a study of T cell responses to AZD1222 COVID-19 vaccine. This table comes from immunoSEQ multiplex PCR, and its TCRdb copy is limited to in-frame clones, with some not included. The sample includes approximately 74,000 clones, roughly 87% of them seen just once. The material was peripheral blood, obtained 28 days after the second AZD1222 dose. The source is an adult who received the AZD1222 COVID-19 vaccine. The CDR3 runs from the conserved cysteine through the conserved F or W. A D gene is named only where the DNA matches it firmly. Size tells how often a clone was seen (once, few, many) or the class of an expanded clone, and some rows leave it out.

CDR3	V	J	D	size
CAWSSTVGGYTF	TRBV30	TRBJ1-2	.	.
CASSLGLPSTDTQYF	TRBV7-6	TRBJ2-3	.	few
CASSIRTGGQPQHF	TRBV19	TRBJ1-5	TRBD1	.
CASSHAHGYTF	TRBV3-1/TRBV3-2	TRBJ1-2	.	.
CASSSHSAGELFF	TRBV5-4	TRBJ2-2	.	.
CASSNQGERGYTF	TRBV2	TRBJ1-2	TRBD1	.
CAWSPGSTGKEKLFF	TRBV30	TRBJ1-4	TRBD1	.
CASSLESSYNEQFF	TRBV7-2	TRBJ2-1	.	.
CASSWGLGNTEAFF	TRBV27	TRBJ1-1	.	.
CASRPRMVGAEAFF	TRBV9	TRBJ1-1	.	.
CASSERSNQPQHF	TRBV6-1	TRBJ1-5	.	.
CASSPPANTEAFF	TRBV18	TRBJ1-1	.	.
CASGRTSGGQAGNTIYF	TRBV12-5	TRBJ1-3	.	.
CASSLVEGEQFF	TRBV5-8	TRBJ2-1	.	.
CASSQAVGREQFF	TRBV4-3	TRBJ2-1	.	.
CASISSWTEETQYF	TRBV5-6	TRBJ2-5	.	.
CASSTPRAEAFF	TRBV6-5	TRBJ1-1	.	.
CASSLLAHNEQFF	TRBV5-4	TRBJ2-1	TRBD2	.
CASSLGLLGTGELFF	TRBV7-3	TRBJ2-2	.	.
CASSSTTRTFSGNTIYF	TRBV7-8	TRBJ1-3	.	.